This T cell receptor beta chain was identified during a study of cytomegalovirus exposure and HLA in healthy donors. Study observations and caveats: Earlier analysis yielded a pattern in which most TCR beta V segments were productive about 90% or about 30% of the time. TCR beta chain V- and J-gene trimming was linked, in a later analysis, to a missense variant in DCLRE1C.

With 60 Vbeta and 13 Jbeta primers, the PCR was carried out. The repertoire was sequenced with immunoSEQ multiplex PCR; TCRdb's copy has only in-frame clones and lacks some. The table shows 150,000 to 180,000 clones, with approximately 75% occurring only once. Each donor was healthy, and each was a bone marrow donor. V was pared by 5 bases and J by 2 bases, with 16 bases of the junction left unmatched. This CDR3 region has 19 residues. As for this clone: Its target is unknown.

The specimen sequenced was PBMCs. The clonotype comes from a man between 18 and 35 years old in good health and CMV-seronegative. This chain joins TRBV6-7 and TRBJ1-3; 9 bases agree with TRBD1. TRBV6-7 is filed as an ORF, its function uncertain. The DNA for the CDR3 is TGTGCCAGCAGTCCCAGGACAGGGGAAAGGGCATTCCCTGGAAACACCATATATTTT. Protein product: CASSPRTGERAFPGNTIYF.